This note documents a single TCR beta chain sequence. Its specificity is not known. This CDR3 region has 13 residues. Deletions cut 4 bases from V and 6 bases from J, with 12 bases between. Germline CDR1 reads ENHRY; CDR2 reads SYGVKD. This record belongs to a study of long-term antiretroviral therapy in people with HIV. It was version v3.0 of the immunoSEQ assay that was run at survey level. TCRdb keeps only in-frame clones here, not all; method: immunoSEQ multiplex PCR. The repertoire holds some 20,000 clones, around 77% seen once, with roughly 10% in the top ten. The study, taken as a whole, reports: Upon ART, diversity increased but remained lower than transplant donor controls. Controls showed broader CDR3 length ranges than did the HIV repertoires. Specimen acquisition occurred between about 2004 and 2018, potentially under older ART regimens.

This sequence was found in a woman between 40 and 55 years old with HIV. Sequenced material: unsorted PBMCs, taken 2.3 years after starting antiretroviral therapy. The rearrangement uses TRBV10-3 and TRBJ1-1; no clear D gene. CDR3 in DNA: TGTGCCATCAGTGCGACGGCGGCTGCTGAAGCTTTCTTT. Translating it yields CAISATAAAEAFF.